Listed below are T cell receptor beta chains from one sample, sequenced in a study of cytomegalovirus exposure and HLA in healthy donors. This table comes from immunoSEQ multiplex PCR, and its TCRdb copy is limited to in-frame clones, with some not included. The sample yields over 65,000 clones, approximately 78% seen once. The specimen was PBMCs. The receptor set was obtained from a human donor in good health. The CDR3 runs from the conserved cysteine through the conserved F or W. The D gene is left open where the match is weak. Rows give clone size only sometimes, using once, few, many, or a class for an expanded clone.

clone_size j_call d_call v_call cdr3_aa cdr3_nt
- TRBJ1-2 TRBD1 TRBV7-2 CASSLNTGTGNGYTF TGTGCCAGCAGCTTGAATACCGGGACAGGGAATGGCTACACCTTC
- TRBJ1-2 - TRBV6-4 CASSGYTF TGTGCCAGTAGTGGCTACACCTTC
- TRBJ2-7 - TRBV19 CASSPGGGSYEQYF TGTGCCAGTAGCCCGGGCGGGGGCAGCTACGAGCAGTACTTC
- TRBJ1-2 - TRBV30 CAWTRRGSHPF TGTGCCTGGACAAGGCGGGGGAGCCACCCCTTC
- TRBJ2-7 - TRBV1 CTSSQETEIQGAFFYEQYF TGCACCAGCAGCCAAGAGACAGAAATACAGGGGGCCTTCTTCTACGAGCAGTACTTC
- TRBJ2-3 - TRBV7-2 CASSQLVPTDTQYF TGTGCCAGCAGCCAACTAGTTCCCACAGATACGCAGTATTTT
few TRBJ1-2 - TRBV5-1 CASSYDWDTGGYTF TGCGCCAGCAGCTACGACTGGGACACCGGTGGCTACACCTTC
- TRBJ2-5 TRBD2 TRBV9 CASSVVGYGTTSQETQYF TGTGCCAGCAGCGTAGTCGGGTACGGGACTACCTCCCAAGAGACCCAGTACTTC
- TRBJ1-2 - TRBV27 CASSLGGDNYGYTF TGTGCCAGCAGTCTCGGAGGTGATAACTATGGCTACACCTTC
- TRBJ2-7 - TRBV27 CASSLEGRTYEQYF TGTGCCAGCAGTTTAGAGGGTCGTACCTACGAGCAGTACTTC
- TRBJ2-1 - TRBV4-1 CASSQGLSSDNEQFF TGCGCCAGCAGCCAAGGGCTTAGTAGCGACAATGAGCAGTTCTTC
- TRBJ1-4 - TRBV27 CASSPPRGSANEKLFF TGTGCCAGCAGTCCGCCCCGGGGGTCGGCGAATGAAAAACTGTTTTTT
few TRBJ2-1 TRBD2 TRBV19 CASSSGTSGGNEQFF TGTGCCAGTAGTTCCGGGACTAGCGGGGGTAATGAGCAGTTCTTC
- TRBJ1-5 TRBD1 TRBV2 CASMGTGRNQPQHF TGTGCCAGCATGGGGACAGGGCGGAATCAGCCCCAGCATTTT
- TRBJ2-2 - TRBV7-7 CASSPRAGELFF TGTGCCAGCAGCCCCCGGGCCGGGGAGCTGTTTTTT
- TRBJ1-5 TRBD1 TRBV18 CASSPSGGKINQPQHF TGTGCCAGCTCACCTTCAGGGGGCAAGATCAATCAGCCCCAGCATTTT
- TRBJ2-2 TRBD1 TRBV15 CATSRDRGQGREELFF TGTGCCACCAGCAGAGATCGGGGACAGGGGAGGGAGGAGCTGTTTTTT
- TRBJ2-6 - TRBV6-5 CASSEGANVLTF TGTGCCAGCAGTGAGGGGGCCAACGTCCTGACTTTC
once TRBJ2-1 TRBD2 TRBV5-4 CASSRTSETYNEQFF TGTGCCAGCAGCCGGACTAGTGAGACCTACAATGAGCAGTTCTTC
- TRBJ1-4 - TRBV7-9 CASSLRVDPNEKLFF TGTGCCAGCAGCCTCCGGGTTGATCCTAATGAAAAACTGTTTTTT
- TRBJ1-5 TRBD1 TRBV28 CASSPGTGNQPQHF TGTGCCAGCAGTCCCGGGACAGGAAATCAGCCCCAGCATTTT
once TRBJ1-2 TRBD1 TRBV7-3 CASSLSGTANYGYTF TGTGCCAGCAGCTTAAGTGGGACAGCTAACTATGGCTACACCTTC
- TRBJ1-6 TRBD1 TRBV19 CASSTRTGLNSPLHF TGTGCCAGTAGTACCCGGACAGGGCTCAATTCACCCCTCCACTTT
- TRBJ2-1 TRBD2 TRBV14 CASSQDIPGGSWVGEQFF TGTGCCAGCAGCCAAGATATACCGGGGGGGAGCTGGGTCGGTGAGCAGTTCTTC
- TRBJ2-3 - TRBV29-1 CSVVVGGSTDTQYF TGCAGCGTTGTGGTGGGGGGAAGCACAGATACGCAGTATTTT
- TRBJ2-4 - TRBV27 CASSQARSVVSIQYF TGTGCCAGCAGCCAAGCCCGCTCGGTAGTAAGCATTCAGTACTTC
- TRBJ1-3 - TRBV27 CASSLKPLNGNTIYF TGTGCCAGCAGTTTAAAGCCCCTCAATGGAAACACCATATATTTT
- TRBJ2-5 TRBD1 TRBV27 CASKELGTGKETQYF TGTGCCAGCAAAGAGTTGGGGACAGGGAAAGAGACCCAGTACTTC
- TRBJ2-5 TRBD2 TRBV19 CASRSAGGFQETQYF TGTGCCAGTAGGTCGGCGGGGGGATTCCAAGAGACCCAGTACTTC
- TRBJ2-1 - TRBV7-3 CASSFIAAGHNEQFF TGTGCCAGCAGCTTCATAGCGGCGGGGCACAATGAGCAGTTCTTC
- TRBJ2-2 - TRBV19 CASSMAGAGTGELFF TGTGCCAGTAGTATGGCGGGGGCGGGCACCGGGGAGCTGTTTTTT
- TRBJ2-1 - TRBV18 CASSRGGQSYNEQFF TGTGCCAGCTCACGCGGCGGACAGTCCTACAATGAGCAGTTCTTC
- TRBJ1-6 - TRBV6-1 CASSEGGVPLHF TGTGCCAGCAGTGAAGGGGGAGTACCCCTCCACTTT
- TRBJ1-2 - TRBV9 CASRATGSDYGYTF TGTGCCAGCAGGGCAACAGGGAGCGACTATGGCTACACCTTC
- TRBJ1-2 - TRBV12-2 CASRFPVKEGGYTF TGTGCAAGTCGCTTCCCCGTCAAGGAGGGGGGCTACACCTTC
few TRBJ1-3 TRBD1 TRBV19 CASRGRTGQGNTIYF TGTGCCAGTAGGGGACGGACAGGGCAAGGAAACACCATATATTTT
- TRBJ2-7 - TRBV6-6 CASSYLQSSYEQYF TGTGCCAGCAGTTACTTACAGTCCTCCTACGAGCAGTACTTC
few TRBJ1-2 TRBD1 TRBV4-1 CASSQDPGQGKQGYTF TGCGCCAGCAGCCAAGATCCGGGACAGGGGAAACAAGGCTACACCTTC
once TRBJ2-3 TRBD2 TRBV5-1 CASSLAVAGGTDTQYF TGCGCCAGCAGCTTGGCAGTAGCGGGGGGCACAGATACGCAGTATTTT
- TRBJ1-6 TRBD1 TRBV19 CASSPEGGTGANSPLHF TGTGCCAGTAGTCCCGAGGGGGGGACAGGGGCTAATTCACCCCTCCACTTT
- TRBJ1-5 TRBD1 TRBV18 CASSAGTGQQPQHF TGTGCCAGCTCAGCCGGGACAGGGCAGCAGCCCCAGCATTTT
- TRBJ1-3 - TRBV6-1 CASSEQDSGNTIYF TGTGCCAGCAGTGAACAGGACTCTGGAAACACCATATATTTT
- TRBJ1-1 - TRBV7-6 CASSQRGTEAFF TGTGCCAGCAGCCAAAGGGGCACTGAAGCTTTCTTT
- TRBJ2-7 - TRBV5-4 CASSLELSSYEQYF TGTGCCAGCAGCTTGGAGCTAAGCTCCTACGAGCAGTACTTC
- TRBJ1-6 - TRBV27 CASSFRLLNSPLHF TGTGCCAGCAGTTTTAGACTTCTAAATTCACCCCTCCACTTT
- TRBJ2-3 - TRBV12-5 CASGSLGGTDTQYF TGTGCTAGTGGTTCTTTGGGAGGCACAGATACGCAGTATTTT
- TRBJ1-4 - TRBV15 CATSRGHARGEKLFF TGTGCCACCAGCAGGGGACACGCCAGGGGTGAAAAACTGTTTTTT
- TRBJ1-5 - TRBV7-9 CASSFGGDQPQHF TGTGCCAGCAGCTTTGGGGGGGATCAGCCCCAGCATTTT
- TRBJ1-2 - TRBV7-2 CASSLREFYGYTF TGTGCCAGCAGCTTAAGGGAGTTCTATGGCTACACCTTC
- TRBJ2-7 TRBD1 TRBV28 CASSIQGSSYEQYF TGTGCCAGCAGTATACAGGGGAGCTCCTACGAGCAGTACTTC
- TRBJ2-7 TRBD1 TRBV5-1 CASSPDRGSGYEQYF TGCGCCAGCAGCCCGGACAGGGGCAGTGGGTACGAGCAGTACTTC
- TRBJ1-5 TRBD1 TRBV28 CASSSGTGGRNSNQPQHF TGTGCCAGCAGTTCCGGGACAGGGGGGAGGAATAGCAATCAGCCCCAGCATTTT
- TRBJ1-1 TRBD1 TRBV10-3 CAISRDRVNTEAFF TGTGCCATCAGTCGCGACAGGGTGAACACTGAAGCTTTCTTT
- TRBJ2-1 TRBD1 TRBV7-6 CASGQSPGQTYNEQFF TGTGCCAGCGGACAATCACCGGGACAGACCTACAATGAGCAGTTCTTC
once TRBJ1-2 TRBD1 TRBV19 CASSIRRGYGYTF TGTGCCAGTAGTATACGCAGGGGGTATGGCTACACCTTC
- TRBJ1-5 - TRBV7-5 CARSLDRGLLLGQPQHF TGTGCCAGAAGCTTAGACAGGGGGCTTCTTCTGGGTCAGCCCCAGCATTTT
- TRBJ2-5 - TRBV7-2 CASSLVGGRETQYF TGTGCCAGCAGCTTGGTGGGGGGGCGAGAGACCCAGTACTTC